The 16 T cell receptor beta chains in this list originate from one sample, sequenced in a study of OX40 agonist ivuxolimab in advanced cancers. Data came from immunoSEQ multiplex PCR; TCRdb stores just in-frame clones and leaves some out. The table records more than 75,000 clones, 70% to 90% of them present only once. The sample here was CD4+ or CD8+ T cells sorted from blood, taken in a trial of the OX40 agonist ivuxolimab. Receptor source: an adult with an advanced solid tumor such as melanoma, head and neck, liver or kidney cancer.

The CDR3 coding sequence is TGTGCCAGCAGTTTCCAACAGGGGAACTATGGCTACACCTTC. Protein product: CASSFQQGNYGYTF. V usage is TRBV6-6 and J usage is TRBJ1-2; TRBD1 agrees at 7 bases. J gave up 2 bases and V 4 bases, and 4 bases lay outside the gene matches. This CDR3 has 14 amino acids. Per the germline V gene, CDR1 is MNHNY and CDR2 is SVGAGI (reference sequence).

The chain has TRBV10-3 and TRBJ2-3; D unresolved. The germline gives CDR1 ENHRY, CDR2 SYGVKD. The length of the CDR3 is 12 residues. Trimming removed 3 bases from V and 7 bases from J, with 8 bases in between. The CDR3 region is CAISDRANTQYF. The DNA for the CDR3 is TGTGCCATCAGTGACCGGGCAAATACGCAGTATTTT.

This sequence joins TRBV19 and TRBJ2-1; 8 bases align to TRBD1. The CDR3 is made up of 15 amino acids. Trimming cost V 4 bases and J 3 bases; bases outside gene matches: 5. Germline-derived CDR1 and CDR2 are LNHDA and SQIVND (reference sequence). The CDR3 region has the DNA TGTGCCAGTAGTAGGGCGACAGGGGTCTACAATGAGCAGTTCTTC. Its protein product is CASSRATGVYNEQFF.

The chain is built from TRBV7-9 and TRBJ1-2; no clear D gene. Germline values: CDR1 SEHNR, CDR2 FQNEAQ (reference sequence). The CDR3 totals 14 residues. V was pared by 6 bases and J by 2 bases, with 13 bases between. The CDR3: CASRQAGQNYGYTF. The CDR3 DNA is TGTGCCAGCAGGCAGGCCGGTCAAAACTATGGCTACACCTTC.

The rearrangement joins TRBV6-5 to TRBJ1-2; D is undetermined. The CDR3 has 13 residues. Trimming removed 6 bases from V and 2 bases from J, with 10 bases in between. The germline CDR1 and CDR2 sequences are MNHEY and SVGAGI. CDR3 protein: CASSLLGNYGYTF. As DNA, the CDR3 is TGTGCCAGCAGCTTGTTGGGGAACTATGGCTACACCTTC.

The chain has TRBV6-1 and TRBJ2-2; 10 bases fit TRBD2. The CDR3 consists of 17 residues. V lost 4 bases to trimming and J lost 3 bases; unmatched junction nucleotides: 8. Germline V gene sequence: CDR1 MNHNS, CDR2 SASEGT. The CDR3 sequence is CASSGPAGGLDTGELFF. CDR3 DNA: TGTGCCAGCAGTGGCCCAGCGGGGGGGCTGGACACCGGGGAGCTGTTTTTT.

This clone was detected only a few times. V and J are TRBV5-1 and TRBJ1-6; no clear D gene. CDR3 length: 14 amino acids. Between the trimmed V and J ends, which lost 0 bases and 7 bases, there was a span of 8 bases. CDR1 and CDR2 (germline): SGHRS, YFSETQ. CDR3 in DNA: TGCGCCAGCAGCTTGGAGGGTCAAAATTCACCCCTCCACTTT. Encoded protein: CASSLEGQNSPLHF.

The chain joins TRBV19 to TRBJ2-5; the D gene is possibly TRBD1 (5 bases). Germline assignment: CDR1 LNHDA and CDR2 SQIVND (reference sequence). V was shortened by 5 bases and J by 2 bases, with 9 bases between the two germline ends. CDR3 length: 13 amino acids. For the CDR3, the DNA is TGTGCCAGTAGTGGACATTTACAAGAGACCCAGTACTTC. This encodes CASSGHLQETQYF.

The CDR3 loop reads CASSLYPGQGRLIQYF. The CDR3 DNA follows: TGTGCCAGCAGCTTGTATCCGGGACAGGGTCGTCTCATTCAGTACTTC. The chain recombines TRBV5-5 with TRBJ2-4; 9 bases line up with TRBD1. The CDR3 loop spans 16 amino acids. V was pared by 1 base and J by 9 bases, with 11 bases of the junction left unmatched. Germline loops: CDR1 SGHKS, CDR2 YYEKEE (reference sequence).

The chain recombines TRBV7-3 with TRBJ2-3; a possible D gene is TRBD1 (7 bases). This CDR3 comprises 15 residues. Trimming removed 2 bases at V and 4 bases at J, with 13 bases between. Germline CDR1 and CDR2: SGHTA and FQGTGA. Here the CDR3 reads CASSLQGGWADTQYF. Written as DNA, the CDR3 is TGTGCCAGCAGCTTACAGGGGGGTTGGGCAGATACGCAGTATTTT. Combining the CDR3 with reference TRBV7-3 and TRBJ2-3 gives the whole variable domain GAGVSQTPSNKVTEKGKYVELRCDPISGHTALYWYRQSLGQGPEFLIYFQGTGAADDSGLPNDRFFAVRPEGSVSTLKIQRTERGDSAVYLCASSLQGGWADTQYFGPGTRLTVL.

The rearrangement uses TRBV5-4 and TRBJ2-7; D is uncertain. CDR1 and CDR2 from the germline V gene are SGHNT and YYREEE (reference sequence). The germline V and J ends were trimmed by 0 bases and 9 bases, with 10 bases remaining between them. This CDR3 has 12 residues. Here the CDR3 reads CASSLDGLGQYF. The CDR3 DNA is TGTGCCAGCAGCTTGGACGGGCTTGGGCAGTACTTC. The variable domain in full, completed from reference TRBV5-4 and TRBJ2-7, reads ETGVTQSPTHLIKTRGQQVTLRCSSQSGHNTVSWYQQALGQGPQFIFQYYREEENGRGNFPPRFSGLQFPNYSSELNVNALELDDSALYLCASSLDGLGQYFGPGTRLTVT.

This rearrangement joins TRBV2 to TRBJ2-5; possible D gene TRBD2, 5 bases. CDR1 SNHLY and CDR2 FYNNEI come from the germline V gene. V was trimmed by 6 bases and J by 5 bases, leaving 10 bases between them. CDR3 length equals 12 residues. CDR3 coding DNA: TGTGCCAGCAGAGGCGGCGGGGAGACCCAGTACTTC. It specifies CASRGGGETQYF.

The CDR3 DNA reads TGCGCCAGCAGCCAAGAATCCACAAACCGCTACGAGCAGTACTTC. It yields the protein CASSQESTNRYEQYF. The V and J genes are TRBV4-1 and TRBJ2-7; D remains ambiguous. V lost 0 bases, J lost 3 bases, and 12 bases lay in between. The CDR3 has 15 residues. CDR1 and CDR2 from the germline V gene are MGHRA and YSYEKL.

This clone was seen only once. The chain uses TRBV27 and TRBJ2-7, with D possibly being TRBD1 (5 bases). Germline V gives CDR1 MNHEY, CDR2 SMNVEV (reference sequence). The CDR3 totals 15 residues. The ends were cut back, 3 bases at V and 0 bases at J, with 12 bases in the middle. CDR3 bases: TGTGCCAGCAGTTTGTCAACAGGACCCTCCTACGAGCAGTACTTC. It specifies CASSLSTGPSYEQYF.

This chain joins TRBV4-1 and TRBJ2-1; 8 bases align to TRBD1. V trimming: 1 base; J trimming: 7 bases; junction bases outside the gene matches: 9. Per germline, CDR1 MGHRA and CDR2 YSYEKL. The CDR3 covers 16 residues. The CDR3 sequence: CASSQVGQGARNEQFF. CDR3 in DNA: TGCGCCAGCAGCCAAGTTGGCCAGGGGGCGCGAAATGAGCAGTTCTTC.

This chain connects TRBV13 to TRBJ2-5, with D possibly called TRBD1 or TRBD2 (7 bases each). Looked up from germline, CDR1 is PRHDT and CDR2 is FYEKMQ (reference sequence). V lost 5 bases and J lost 5, with 12 bases in between. The CDR3 runs 13 residues. The CDR3 sequence is CASSQGGSETQYF. The CDR3 region has the DNA TGTGCCAGCAGCCAGGGGGGGTCGGAGACCCAGTACTTC.